This is a list of T cell receptor beta chains from one sample in a study of blood T cell repertoires in COVID-19. Data came from immunoSEQ multiplex PCR; TCRdb stores just in-frame clones and leaves some out. The sample contains fewer than 90,000 clones, 70% to 85% of which appear only once. The sequenced material came from peripheral blood. The receptors shown here come from a woman aged 45-65 years with acute or convalescent COVID-19. CDR3s include the opening cysteine and the closing phenylalanine or tryptophan. A D gene is named only where the DNA matches it firmly. The listing skips clone size in some rows; elsewhere it reads once, few, many or a size class.

v_call	d_call	clone_size	j_call	cdr3_aa	cdr3_nt
TRBV18	.	.	TRBJ1-1	CASSPPGLTVNTEAFF	TGTGCCAGCTCACCCCCGGGTTTGACAGTGAACACTGAAGCTTTCTTT
TRBV11-2	TRBD2	.	TRBJ2-5	CASSTAGGRAEETQYF	TGTGCCAGCAGCACAGCGGGGGGGAGAGCTGAGGAGACCCAGTACTTC
TRBV4-1	.	.	TRBJ1-4	CASSPTVAPNEKLFF	TGCGCCAGCAGCCCTACGGTCGCCCCTAATGAAAAACTGTTTTTT
TRBV6-5	.	few	TRBJ2-2	CASSGTRGTGELFF	TGTGCCAGCAGCGGCACAAGAGGCACCGGGGAGCTGTTTTTT
TRBV19	TRBD2	.	TRBJ2-2	CASSIARGESTGELFF	TGTGCCAGTAGTATCGCCCGGGGGGAAAGCACCGGGGAGCTGTTTTTT
TRBV9	.	.	TRBJ1-3	CASSPATGWSSGNTIYF	TGTGCCAGCAGCCCGGCGACAGGTTGGAGTTCTGGAAACACCATATATTTT
TRBV9	.	.	TRBJ1-1	CASSVAFNTEAFF	TGTGCCAGCAGCGTAGCCTTCAACACTGAAGCTTTCTTT
TRBV29-1	.	few	TRBJ2-2	CSVGRRDGELFF	TGCAGCGTTGGTAGGAGGGACGGGGAGCTGTTTTTT
TRBV10-3	.	few	TRBJ1-3	CAIWGGDAASGGNTIYF	TGTGCCATCTGGGGGGGGGACGCCGCTTCGGGAGGAAACACCATATATTTT
TRBV6-5	TRBD2	.	TRBJ2-1	CASNGRGEYNEQFF	TGTGCCAGCAATGGACGGGGGGAATACAATGAGCAGTTCTTC
TRBV19	.	.	TRBJ1-2	CASNAGEGLYGYTF	TGTGCCAGTAACGCAGGGGAAGGGTTATATGGCTACACCTTC
TRBV11-2	TRBD2	.	TRBJ2-2	CASSLITSVAGELFF	TGTGCCAGCAGCTTAATTACTAGCGTAGCCGGGGAGCTGTTTTTT
TRBV5-1	.	.	TRBJ1-6	CASSLEVLYNSPLHF	TGCGCCAGCAGCTTGGAAGTACTCTATAATTCACCCCTCCACTTT
TRBV6-7	.	.	TRBJ1-1	CASSFRVQAMNTEAFF	TGTGCCAGCAGTTTCCGCGTACAGGCCATGAACACTGAAGCTTTCTTT
TRBV5-4	.	.	TRBJ2-3	CASSSGGLAQYF	TGTGCCAGCAGCTCGGGTGGTCTTGCGCAGTATTTT
TRBV7-2	.	.	TRBJ2-1	CASSPKVMGDYNEQFF	TGTGCCAGCAGCCCCAAGGTTATGGGCGATTACAATGAGCAGTTCTTC
TRBV27	.	.	TRBJ2-2	CASTRQKTGELFF	TGTGCCAGCACCCGACAGAAGACCGGGGAGCTGTTTTTT
TRBV29-1	.	.	TRBJ1-1	CSVDGDSYWDTEAFF	TGCAGCGTCGATGGGGACTCCTACTGGGACACTGAAGCTTTCTTT
TRBV6-6	TRBD1	.	TRBJ1-2	CASYPGQESNYGYTF	TGTGCCAGTTACCCGGGACAGGAGTCCAACTATGGCTACACCTTC
TRBV5-1	TRBD1	.	TRBJ2-7	CASSPGTGFTYEQYF	TGCGCCAGCAGCCCCGGGACAGGGTTCACCTACGAGCAGTACTTC
TRBV4-3	.	.	TRBJ1-1	CASSQQGTAAFF	TGCGCCAGCAGCCAGCAGGGTACCGCAGCTTTCTTT
TRBV28	.	once	TRBJ2-7	CASSPPTGGRPYF	TGTGCCAGCAGTCCGCCGACAGGTGGAAGGCCTTACTTC
TRBV5-1	.	.	TRBJ2-2	CASSLAWRIGELFF	TGCGCCAGCAGCTTGGCCTGGAGGATCGGGGAGCTGTTTTTT
TRBV5-6	TRBD2	.	TRBJ2-1	CASSFGGGAWNEQFF	TGTGCCAGCAGCTTCGGCGGGGGGGCATGGAATGAGCAGTTCTTC
TRBV18	.	few	TRBJ2-7	CASSVTVSYEQYF	TGTGCCAGCTCAGTCACAGTCTCCTACGAGCAGTACTTC
TRBV12-3/TRBV12-4	.	.	TRBJ2-4	CASSSGTIQYF	TGTGCCAGCAGTTCTGGGACTATTCAGTACTTC
TRBV13	TRBD1	once	TRBJ2-5	CASSLGFGQGFARETQYF	TGTGCCAGCAGCTTAGGTTTCGGACAGGGTTTCGCTAGGGAGACCCAGTACTTC
TRBV25-1	.	.	TRBJ2-7	CASSDRAYYEQYF	TGTGCCAGCAGTGACAGGGCCTACTACGAGCAGTACTTC
TRBV2	.	once	TRBJ2-1	CASQGGASSYNEQFF	TGTGCCAGTCAAGGAGGGGCTAGCTCCTACAATGAGCAGTTCTTC
TRBV2	.	.	TRBJ2-1	CASSGAGVVGEQFF	TGTGCCAGCAGTGGTGCAGGGGTCGTGGGTGAGCAGTTCTTC
TRBV18	.	.	TRBJ2-1	CASSPVASSYNEQFF	TGTGCCAGCTCACCAGTGGCCAGCTCCTACAATGAGCAGTTCTTC
TRBV19	TRBD1	.	TRBJ2-5	CASSLDREETQYF	TGTGCCAGTAGCCTGGACAGGGAAGAGACCCAGTACTTC
TRBV25-1	.	.	TRBJ2-3	CASSELGGGLSTDTQYF	TGTGCCAGCAGTGAATTGGGTGGCGGTCTAAGCACAGATACGCAGTATTTT
TRBV27	TRBD1	.	TRBJ1-1	CASRRDRGGDLGMNTEAFF	TGTGCCAGCAGAAGGGACAGGGGGGGGGATTTGGGCATGAACACTGAAGCTTTCTTT
TRBV6-5	.	.	TRBJ2-7	CASSYGQSYEQYF	TGTGCCAGCAGTTACGGACAGTCCTACGAGCAGTACTTC
TRBV7-2	.	few	TRBJ1-1	CASSPNLEAFF	TGTGCCAGCAGCCCTAACCTTGAAGCTTTCTTT
TRBV5-5	.	.	TRBJ2-7	CASYRDQIYEQYF	TGTGCCAGTTACCGGGATCAAATCTACGAGCAGTACTTC
TRBV19	TRBD2	.	TRBJ2-3	CASSTGSGGAIDTQYF	TGTGCCAGTAGTACCGGTAGCGGGGGGGCGATAGATACGCAGTATTTT
TRBV27	.	.	TRBJ1-1	CATSVGGPNTEAFF	TGTGCCACAAGCGTTGGGGGCCCGAACACTGAAGCTTTCTTT
TRBV19	.	.	TRBJ1-1	CASSATAREGTEAFF	TGTGCCAGTAGTGCAACGGCCCGGGAGGGCACTGAAGCTTTCTTT
TRBV4-2	TRBD1	.	TRBJ1-2	CASSPDRGHGYTF	TGTGCCAGCAGCCCCGACAGGGGGCATGGCTACACCTTC
TRBV18	TRBD1	.	TRBJ1-2	CASSQGQGRNGYTF	TGTGCCAGCTCGCAGGGACAGGGGAGGAATGGCTACACCTTC
TRBV2	TRBD1	few	TRBJ1-2	CASRLQPSTGQGIYGYTF	TGTGCCAGCAGATTACAACCTAGCACGGGACAGGGGATTTATGGCTACACCTTC
TRBV10-3	.	.	TRBJ1-2	CAISRGQPQDYGYTF	TGTGCCATCAGTCGCGGACAGCCTCAGGACTATGGCTACACCTTC
TRBV7-8	TRBD1	.	TRBJ2-1	CASSLGQGADEQFF	TGTGCCAGCAGCTTAGGCCAGGGGGCCGATGAGCAGTTCTTC
TRBV11-2	TRBD1	.	TRBJ2-1	CASSPDRVGNEQFF	TGTGCCAGCAGCCCTGACAGGGTGGGGAATGAGCAGTTCTTC
TRBV28	.	.	TRBJ1-1	CASSSPGARAEAFF	TGTGCCAGCAGTTCCCCTGGGGCAAGGGCTGAAGCTTTCTTT
TRBV7-2	TRBD2	.	TRBJ2-2	CASSPTSANTGELFF	TGTGCCAGCAGCCCGACTAGCGCGAACACCGGGGAGCTGTTTTTT
TRBV6-5	TRBD1	.	TRBJ1-1	CASSRDRSHNTEAFF	TGTGCCAGCAGCCGGGACAGGAGTCATAACACTGAAGCTTTCTTT
TRBV7-2	TRBD1	.	TRBJ1-1	CAGSTRTGVGTEAFF	TGTGCCGGCAGCACTCGGACAGGGGTGGGAACTGAAGCTTTCTTT
TRBV7-2	.	.	TRBJ2-2	CASSFGQRTTGELFF	TGTGCCAGCAGCTTCGGACAGAGAACCACCGGGGAGCTGTTTTTT
TRBV5-6	.	few	TRBJ1-1	CASQVAGYTEAFF	TGTGCCAGCCAAGTTGCAGGGTACACTGAAGCTTTCTTT